This TCR beta chain was documented in a study of Tregs in tolerant kidney transplant recipients. As for the study in general: Antibodies separated recipient from donor cells.

Broader study findings: No direct test of biological reproducibility was done here. The small number of patients limits these findings pending further validation.

Worth noting for this clone: Its specificity is unknown.

The data were produced by immunoSEQ multiplex PCR, yet TCRdb's version contains in-frame clones alone and is incomplete. The table lists approximately 44,000 clones, roughly 96% of them singletons. Sequencing input: Tregs from blood cultured with allogeneic cells. This TCR came from a human donor in good health.

In DNA form, the CDR3 reads TGCGCCAGCAGCTTGGGCGGGGGATTCGCCTACAATGAGCAGTTCTTC. It encodes CASSLGGGFAYNEQFF. The V and J genes are TRBV5-1 and TRBJ2-1; 7 bases are shared with TRBD2. This CDR3 has 16 amino acids. CDR1 is SGHRS and CDR2 is YFSETQ in the germline V gene. The junction had 5 bases not matched to a gene; V was cut back by 0 bases and J by 2 bases. Together with reference TRBV5-1 and TRBJ2-1, the CDR3 gives the full variable domain: KAGVTQTPRYLIKTRGQQVTLSCSPISGHRSVSWYQQTPGQGLQFLFEYFSETQRNKGNFPGRFSGRQFSNSRSEMNVSTLELGDSALYLCASSLGGGFAYNEQFFGPGTRLTVL.